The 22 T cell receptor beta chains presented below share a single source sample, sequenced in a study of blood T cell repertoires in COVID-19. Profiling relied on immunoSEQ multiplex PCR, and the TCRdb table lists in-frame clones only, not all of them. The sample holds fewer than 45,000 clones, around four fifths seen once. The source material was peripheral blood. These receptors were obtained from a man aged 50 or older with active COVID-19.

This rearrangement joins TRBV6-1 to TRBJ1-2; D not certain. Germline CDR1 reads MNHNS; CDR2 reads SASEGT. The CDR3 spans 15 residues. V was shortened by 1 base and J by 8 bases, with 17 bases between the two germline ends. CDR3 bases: TGTGCCAGCAGTGAAGAAAGGGAGATCATGCGGGGCTACACCTTC. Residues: CASSEEREIMRGYTF.

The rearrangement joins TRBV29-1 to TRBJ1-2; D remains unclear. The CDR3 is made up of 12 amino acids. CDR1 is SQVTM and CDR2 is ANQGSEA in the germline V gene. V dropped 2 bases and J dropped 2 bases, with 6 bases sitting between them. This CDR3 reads CSVEPQNYGYTF. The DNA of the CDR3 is TGCAGCGTTGAACCCCAGAACTATGGCTACACCTTC.

CDR3 protein: CATSDRGQGYNEQFF. The CDR3 bases are TGTGCCACCAGTGATAGGGGACAGGGGTACAATGAGCAGTTCTTC. This chain links TRBV24-1 with TRBJ2-1, with 10 bases fitting TRBD1. The germline V gene encodes CDR1 KGHDR and CDR2 SFDVKD. CDR3 size: 15 residues. The V gene end was trimmed by 3 bases and the J gene end by 4 bases; junction bases not matched to a gene: 2.

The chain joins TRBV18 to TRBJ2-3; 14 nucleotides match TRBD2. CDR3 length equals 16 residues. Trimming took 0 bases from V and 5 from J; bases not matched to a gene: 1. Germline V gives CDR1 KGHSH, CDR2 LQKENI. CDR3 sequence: CASSPPTSGGVDTQYF. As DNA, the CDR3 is TGTGCCAGCTCACCACCGACTAGCGGGGGGGTAGATACGCAGTATTTT.

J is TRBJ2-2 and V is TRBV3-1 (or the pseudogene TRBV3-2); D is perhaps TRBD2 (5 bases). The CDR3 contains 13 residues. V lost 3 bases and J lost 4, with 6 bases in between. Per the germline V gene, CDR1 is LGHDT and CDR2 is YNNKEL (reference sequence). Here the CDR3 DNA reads TGTGCCAGCAGCCAGACTATCACCGGGGAGCTGTTTTTT. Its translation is CASSQTITGELFF.

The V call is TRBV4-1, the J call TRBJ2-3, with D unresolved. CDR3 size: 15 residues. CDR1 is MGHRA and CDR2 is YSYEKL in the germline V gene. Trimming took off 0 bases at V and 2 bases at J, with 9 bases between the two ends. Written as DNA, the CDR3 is TGCGCCAGCAGCCAAGATCCGCTAACCACAGATACGCAGTATTTT. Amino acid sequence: CASSQDPLTTDTQYF.

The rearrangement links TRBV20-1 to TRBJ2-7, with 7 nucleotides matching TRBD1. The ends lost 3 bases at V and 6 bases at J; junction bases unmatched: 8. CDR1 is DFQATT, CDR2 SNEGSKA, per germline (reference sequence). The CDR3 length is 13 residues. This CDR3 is CSASEAGGTEQYF. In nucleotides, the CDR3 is TGCAGTGCTAGTGAGGCAGGGGGAACCGAGCAGTACTTC.

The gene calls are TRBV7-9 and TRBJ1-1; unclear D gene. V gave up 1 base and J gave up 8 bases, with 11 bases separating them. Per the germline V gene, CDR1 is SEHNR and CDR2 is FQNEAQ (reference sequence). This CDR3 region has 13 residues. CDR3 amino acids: CASSLEYSREAFF. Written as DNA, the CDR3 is TGTGCCAGCAGCTTAGAGTACTCCCGGGAAGCTTTCTTT. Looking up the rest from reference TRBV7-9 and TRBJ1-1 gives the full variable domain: DTGVSQNPRHKITKRGQNVTFRCDPISEHNRLYWYRQTLGQGPEFLTYFQNEAQLEKSRLLSDRFSAERPKGSFSTLEIQRTEQGDSAMYLCASSLEYSREAFFGQGTRLTVV.

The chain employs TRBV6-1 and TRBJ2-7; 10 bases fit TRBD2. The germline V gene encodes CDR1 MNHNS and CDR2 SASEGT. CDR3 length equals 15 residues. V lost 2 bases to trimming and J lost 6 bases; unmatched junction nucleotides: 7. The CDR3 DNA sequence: TGTGCCAGCAGTGAACCGGGACTAGCGTTCTCCGAGCAGTACTTC. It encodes CASSEPGLAFSEQYF.

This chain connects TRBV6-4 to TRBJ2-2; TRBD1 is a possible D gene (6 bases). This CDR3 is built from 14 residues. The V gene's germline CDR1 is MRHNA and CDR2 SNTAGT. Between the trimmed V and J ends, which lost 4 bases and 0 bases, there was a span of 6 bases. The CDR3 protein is CASSGQANTGELFF. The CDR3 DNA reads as TGTGCCAGCAGTGGACAGGCGAACACCGGGGAGCTGTTTTTT.

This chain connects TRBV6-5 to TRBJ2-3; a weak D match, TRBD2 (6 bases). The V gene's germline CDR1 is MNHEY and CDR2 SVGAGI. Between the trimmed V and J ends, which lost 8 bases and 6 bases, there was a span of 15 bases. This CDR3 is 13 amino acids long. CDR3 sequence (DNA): TGTGCCAGCCTCCCCGGAGGGAGGGATACGCAGTATTTT. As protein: CASLPGGRDTQYF.

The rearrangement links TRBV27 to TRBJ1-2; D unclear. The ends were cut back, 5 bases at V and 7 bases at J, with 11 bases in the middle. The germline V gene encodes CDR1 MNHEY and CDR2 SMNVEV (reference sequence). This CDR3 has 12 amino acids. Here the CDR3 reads CASSPRGLGYTF. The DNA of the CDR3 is TGTGCCAGCAGTCCGCGAGGCCTTGGCTACACCTTC.

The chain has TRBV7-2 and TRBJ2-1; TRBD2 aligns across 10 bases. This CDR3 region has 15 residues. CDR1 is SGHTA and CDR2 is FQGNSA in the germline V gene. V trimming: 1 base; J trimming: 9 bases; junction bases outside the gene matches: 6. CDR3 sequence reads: CASSLVAGGEGEQFF. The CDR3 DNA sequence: TGTGCCAGCAGCTTAGTAGCGGGGGGAGAGGGTGAGCAGTTCTTC.

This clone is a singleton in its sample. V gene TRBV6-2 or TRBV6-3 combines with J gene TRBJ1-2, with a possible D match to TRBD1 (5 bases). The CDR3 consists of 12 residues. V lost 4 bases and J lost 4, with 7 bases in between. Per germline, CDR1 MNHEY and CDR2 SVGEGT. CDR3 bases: TGTGCCAGCAGTTTGACAGCCTATGGCTACACCTTC. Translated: CASSLTAYGYTF.

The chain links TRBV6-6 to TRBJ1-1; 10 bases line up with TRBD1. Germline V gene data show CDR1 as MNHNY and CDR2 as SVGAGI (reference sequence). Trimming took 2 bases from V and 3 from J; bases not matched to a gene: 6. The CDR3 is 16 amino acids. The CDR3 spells CASSYGPGTGDTEAFF. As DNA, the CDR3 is TGTGCCAGCAGTTACGGTCCCGGGACAGGGGACACTGAAGCTTTCTTT.

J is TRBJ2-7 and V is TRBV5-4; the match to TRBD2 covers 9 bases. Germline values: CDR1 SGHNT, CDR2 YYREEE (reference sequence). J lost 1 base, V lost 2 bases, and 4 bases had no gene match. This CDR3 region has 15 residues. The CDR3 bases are TGTGCCAGCAGCTTTAGCGGGGGCCTGTCCTACGAGCAGTACTTC. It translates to CASSFSGGLSYEQYF.

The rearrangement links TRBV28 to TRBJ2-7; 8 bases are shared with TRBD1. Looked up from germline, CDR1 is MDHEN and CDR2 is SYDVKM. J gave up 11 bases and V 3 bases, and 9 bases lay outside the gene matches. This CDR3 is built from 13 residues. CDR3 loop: CASSLGETGVEYF. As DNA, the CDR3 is TGTGCCAGCAGTTTGGGAGAGACAGGGGTTGAGTACTTC.

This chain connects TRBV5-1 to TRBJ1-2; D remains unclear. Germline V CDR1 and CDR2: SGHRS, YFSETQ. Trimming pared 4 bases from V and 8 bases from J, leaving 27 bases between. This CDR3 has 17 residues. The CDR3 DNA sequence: TGCGCCAGCAGCATCCGAATAGAGGGTTGGGGTCCAAGCGGCTACACCTTC. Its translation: CASSIRIEGWGPSGYTF.

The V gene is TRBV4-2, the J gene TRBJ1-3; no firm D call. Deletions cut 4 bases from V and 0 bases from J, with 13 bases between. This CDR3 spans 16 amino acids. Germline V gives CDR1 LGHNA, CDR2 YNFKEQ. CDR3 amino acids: CASSLRRASSGNTIYF. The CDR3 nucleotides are TGTGCCAGCAGCCTCAGGAGGGCCAGCTCTGGAAACACCATATATTTT.

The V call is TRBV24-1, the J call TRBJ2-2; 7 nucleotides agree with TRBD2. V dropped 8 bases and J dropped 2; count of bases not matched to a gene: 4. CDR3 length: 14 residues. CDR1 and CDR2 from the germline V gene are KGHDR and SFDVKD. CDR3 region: CATMGGTNTGELFF. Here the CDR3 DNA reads TGTGCCACCATGGGGGGGACCAACACCGGGGAGCTGTTTTTT.

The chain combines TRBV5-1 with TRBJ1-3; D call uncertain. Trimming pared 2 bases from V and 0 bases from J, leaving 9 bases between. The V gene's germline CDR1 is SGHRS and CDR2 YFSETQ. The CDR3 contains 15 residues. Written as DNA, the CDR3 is TGCGCCAGCAGCTTTTCAGCGCTCTCTGGAAACACCATATATTTT. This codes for CASSFSALSGNTIYF.

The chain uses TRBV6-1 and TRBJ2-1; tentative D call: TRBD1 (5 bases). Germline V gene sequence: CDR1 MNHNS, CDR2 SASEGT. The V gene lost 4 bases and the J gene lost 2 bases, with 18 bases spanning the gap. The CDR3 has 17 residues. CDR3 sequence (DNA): TGTGCCAGCAGTGGAGAAGAAGGGGCCGTCCCCTACAATGAGCAGTTCTTC. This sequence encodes CASSGEEGAVPYNEQFF.